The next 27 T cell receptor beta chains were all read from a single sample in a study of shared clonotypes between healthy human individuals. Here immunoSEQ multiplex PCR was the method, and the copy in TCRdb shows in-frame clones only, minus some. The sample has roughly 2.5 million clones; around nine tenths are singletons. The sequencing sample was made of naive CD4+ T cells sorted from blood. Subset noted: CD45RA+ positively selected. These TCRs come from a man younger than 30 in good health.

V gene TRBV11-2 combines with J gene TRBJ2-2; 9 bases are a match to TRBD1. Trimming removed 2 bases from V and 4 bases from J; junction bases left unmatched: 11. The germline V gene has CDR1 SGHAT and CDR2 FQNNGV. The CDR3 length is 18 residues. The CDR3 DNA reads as TGTGCCAGCAGCTTAACACAGGGGGCCCTGGTGAGCACCGGGGAGCTGTTTTTT. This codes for CASSLTQGALVSTGELFF.

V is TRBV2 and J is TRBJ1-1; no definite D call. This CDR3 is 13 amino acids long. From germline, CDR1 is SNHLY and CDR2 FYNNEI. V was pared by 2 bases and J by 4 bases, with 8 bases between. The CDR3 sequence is CASSENQVTEAFF. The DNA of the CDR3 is TGTGCCAGCAGTGAAAACCAAGTCACTGAAGCTTTCTTT.

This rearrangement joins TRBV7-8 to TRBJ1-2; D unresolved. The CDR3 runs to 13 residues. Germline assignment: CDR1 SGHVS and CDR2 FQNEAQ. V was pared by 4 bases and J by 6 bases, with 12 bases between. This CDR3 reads CASSSRSTDGYTF. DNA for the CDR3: TGTGCCAGCAGCTCACGATCGACCGATGGCTACACCTTC.

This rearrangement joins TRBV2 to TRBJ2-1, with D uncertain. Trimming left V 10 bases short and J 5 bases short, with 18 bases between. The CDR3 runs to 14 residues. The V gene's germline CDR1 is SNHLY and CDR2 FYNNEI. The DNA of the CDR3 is TGTGCCACCCGAGCTCTACCCCAAAACAATGAGCAGTTCTTC. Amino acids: CATRALPQNNEQFF. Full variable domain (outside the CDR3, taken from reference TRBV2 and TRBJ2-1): EPEVTQTPSHQVTQMGQEVILRCVPISNHLYFYWYRQILGQKVEFLVSFYNNEISEKSEIFDDQFSVERPDGSNFTLKIRSTKLEDSAMYFCATRALPQNNEQFFGPGTRLTVL.

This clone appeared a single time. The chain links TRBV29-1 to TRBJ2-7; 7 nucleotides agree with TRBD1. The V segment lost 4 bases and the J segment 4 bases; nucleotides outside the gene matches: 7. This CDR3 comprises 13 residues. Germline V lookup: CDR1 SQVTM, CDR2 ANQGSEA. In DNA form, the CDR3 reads TGCAGCGTTGTTAAACAGGGGTGGTACGAGCAGTACTTC. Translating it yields CSVVKQGWYEQYF.

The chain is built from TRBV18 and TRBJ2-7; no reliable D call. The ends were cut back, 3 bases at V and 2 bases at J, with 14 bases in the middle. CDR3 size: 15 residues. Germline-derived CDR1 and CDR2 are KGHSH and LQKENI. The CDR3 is CASSPLPSLTYEQYF. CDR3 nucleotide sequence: TGTGCCAGCTCACCCTTACCCAGTTTGACCTACGAGCAGTACTTC.

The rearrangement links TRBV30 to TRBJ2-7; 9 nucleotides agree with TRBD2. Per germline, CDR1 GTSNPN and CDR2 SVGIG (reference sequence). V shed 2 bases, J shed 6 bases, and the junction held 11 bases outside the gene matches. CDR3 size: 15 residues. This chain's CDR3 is CAWSPQGLAGSEQYF. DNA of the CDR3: TGTGCCTGGAGTCCACAGGGGCTAGCGGGAAGCGAGCAGTACTTC.

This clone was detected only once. The CDR3 DNA follows: TGCGCCAGCAGCTCGGGACAGGGGGCCGACGAGCAGTACTTC. This sequence encodes CASSSGQGADEQYF. The chain combines TRBV5-1 with TRBJ2-7, with 12 positions matching TRBD1. The J segment lost 5 bases and the V segment lost 3 bases, leaving 3 bases of the junction unmatched. Per the germline V gene, CDR1 is SGHRS and CDR2 is YFSETQ. There are 14 residues in the CDR3.

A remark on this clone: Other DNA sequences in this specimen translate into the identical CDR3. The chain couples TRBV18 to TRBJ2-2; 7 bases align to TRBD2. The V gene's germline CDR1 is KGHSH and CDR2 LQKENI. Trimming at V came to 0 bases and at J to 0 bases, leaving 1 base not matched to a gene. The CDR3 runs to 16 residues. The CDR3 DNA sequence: TGTGCCAGCTCACCACCGGGACTACCGAACACCGGGGAGCTGTTTTTT. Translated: CASSPPGLPNTGELFF.

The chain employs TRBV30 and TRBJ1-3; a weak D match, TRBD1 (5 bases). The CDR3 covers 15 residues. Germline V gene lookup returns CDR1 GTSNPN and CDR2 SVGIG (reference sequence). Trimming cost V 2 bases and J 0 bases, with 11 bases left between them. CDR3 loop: CAWSSGFGSGNTIYF. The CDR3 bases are TGTGCCTGGAGTTCAGGGTTTGGCTCTGGAAACACCATATATTTT.

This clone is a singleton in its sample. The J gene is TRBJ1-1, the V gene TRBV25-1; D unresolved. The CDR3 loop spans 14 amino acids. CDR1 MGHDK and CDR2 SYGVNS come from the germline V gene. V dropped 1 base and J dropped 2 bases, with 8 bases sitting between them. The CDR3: CASSEWDVNTEAFF. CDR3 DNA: TGTGCCAGCAGTGAATGGGATGTTAACACTGAAGCTTTCTTT.

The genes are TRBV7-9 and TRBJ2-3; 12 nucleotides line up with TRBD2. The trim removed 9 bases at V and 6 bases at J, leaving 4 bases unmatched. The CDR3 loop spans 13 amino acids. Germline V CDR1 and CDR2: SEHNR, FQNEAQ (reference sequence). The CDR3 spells CASGLAGMDTQYF. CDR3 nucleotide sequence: TGTGCCAGTGGACTAGCGGGAATGGATACGCAGTATTTT.

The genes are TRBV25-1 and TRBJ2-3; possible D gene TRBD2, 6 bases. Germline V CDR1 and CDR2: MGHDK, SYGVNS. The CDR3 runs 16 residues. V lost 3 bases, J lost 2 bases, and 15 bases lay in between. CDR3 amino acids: CASSDSRRGFTDTQYF. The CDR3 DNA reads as TGTGCCAGCAGTGACTCTCGGCGGGGATTCACAGATACGCAGTATTTT.

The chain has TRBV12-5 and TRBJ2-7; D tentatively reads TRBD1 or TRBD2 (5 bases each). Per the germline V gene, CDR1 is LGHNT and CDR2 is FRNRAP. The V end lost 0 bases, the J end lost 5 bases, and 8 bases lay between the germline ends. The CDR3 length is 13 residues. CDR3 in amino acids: CASGLVRGHEQYF. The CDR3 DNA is TGTGCTAGTGGTTTGGTACGGGGCCACGAGCAGTACTTC.

The CDR3 reads CAAWEGNEQFF. The CDR3 region has the DNA TGTGCCGCCTGGGAGGGGAATGAGCAGTTCTTC. This chain links TRBV10-3 with TRBJ2-1, with 7 bases fitting TRBD2. Per the germline V gene, CDR1 is ENHRY and CDR2 is SYGVKD. The CDR3 runs 11 residues. V was pared by 11 bases and J by 7 bases, with 5 bases of the junction left unmatched.

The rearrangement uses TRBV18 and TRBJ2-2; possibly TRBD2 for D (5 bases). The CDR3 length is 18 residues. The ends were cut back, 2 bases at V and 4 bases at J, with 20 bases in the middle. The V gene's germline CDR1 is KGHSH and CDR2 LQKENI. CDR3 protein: CASSPMISSGLATGELFF. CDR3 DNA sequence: TGTGCCAGCTCACCAATGATTTCATCCGGACTGGCCACCGGGGAGCTGTTTTTT.

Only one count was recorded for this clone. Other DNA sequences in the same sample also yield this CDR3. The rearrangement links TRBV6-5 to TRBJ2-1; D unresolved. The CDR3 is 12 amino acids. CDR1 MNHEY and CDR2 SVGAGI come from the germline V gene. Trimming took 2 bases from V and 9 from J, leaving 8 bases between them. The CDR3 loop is CASSYGVGEQFF. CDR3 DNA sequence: TGTGCCAGCAGTTACGGGGTCGGTGAGCAGTTCTTC.

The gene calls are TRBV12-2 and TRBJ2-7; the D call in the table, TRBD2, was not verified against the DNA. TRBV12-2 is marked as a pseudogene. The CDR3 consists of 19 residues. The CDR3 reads CASRPRGTSGRACSYEQYF. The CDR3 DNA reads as TGTGCAAGTCGCCCGCGTGGGACTAGCGGGAGGGCCTGCTCCTACGAGCAGTACTTC.

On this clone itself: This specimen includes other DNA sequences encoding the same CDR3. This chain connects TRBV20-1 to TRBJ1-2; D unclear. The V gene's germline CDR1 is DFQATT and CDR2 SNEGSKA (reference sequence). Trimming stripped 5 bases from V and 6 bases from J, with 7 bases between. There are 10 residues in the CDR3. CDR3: CSALRDGYTF. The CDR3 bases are TGCAGTGCTCTAAGGGATGGCTACACCTTC.

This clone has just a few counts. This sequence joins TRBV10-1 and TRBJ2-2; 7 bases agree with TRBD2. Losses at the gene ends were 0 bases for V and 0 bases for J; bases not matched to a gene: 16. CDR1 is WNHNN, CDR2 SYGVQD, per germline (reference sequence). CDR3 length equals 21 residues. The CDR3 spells CASSESSIFGGSMSNTGELFF. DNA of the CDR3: TGCGCCAGCAGTGAGTCGAGTATTTTCGGGGGGAGTATGTCGAACACCGGGGAGCTGTTTTTT.

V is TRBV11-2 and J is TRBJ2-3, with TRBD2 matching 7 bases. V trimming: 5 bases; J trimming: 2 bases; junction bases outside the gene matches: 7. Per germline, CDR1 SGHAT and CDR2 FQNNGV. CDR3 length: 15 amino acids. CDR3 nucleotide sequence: TGTGCCAGCAGCCCACGGGACTACGCCACAGATACGCAGTATTTT. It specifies CASSPRDYATDTQYF.

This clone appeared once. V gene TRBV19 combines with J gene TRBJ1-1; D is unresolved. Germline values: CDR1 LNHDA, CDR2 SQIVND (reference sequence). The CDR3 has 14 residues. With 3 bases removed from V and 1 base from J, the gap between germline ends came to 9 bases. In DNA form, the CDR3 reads TGTGCCAGTAGTATCGCGGACGGGAACACTGAAGCTTTCTTT. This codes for CASSIADGNTEAFF.

The CDR3 spells CATSREGGNPNQPQHF. The CDR3 bases are TGTGCCACCAGCAGGGAAGGGGGCAACCCCAATCAGCCCCAGCATTTT. The chain recombines TRBV15 with TRBJ1-5; 7 positions match TRBD1. The CDR3 totals 16 residues. V lost 3 bases to trimming and J lost 3 bases; unmatched junction nucleotides: 8. The germline V gene has CDR1 LNHNV and CDR2 YYDKDF (reference sequence).

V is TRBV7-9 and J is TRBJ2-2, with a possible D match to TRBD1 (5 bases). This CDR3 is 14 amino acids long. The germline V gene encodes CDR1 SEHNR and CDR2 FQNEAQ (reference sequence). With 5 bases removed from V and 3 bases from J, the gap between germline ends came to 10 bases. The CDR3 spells CASSPRADTGELFF. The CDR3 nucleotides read TGTGCCAGCAGCCCCAGGGCGGACACCGGGGAGCTGTTTTTT.

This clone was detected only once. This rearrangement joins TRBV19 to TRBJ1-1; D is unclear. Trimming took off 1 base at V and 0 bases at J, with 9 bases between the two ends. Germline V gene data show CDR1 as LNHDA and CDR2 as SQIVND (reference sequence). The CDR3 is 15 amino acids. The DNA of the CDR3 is TGTGCCAGTAGTATAGCTAGGACCTTGAACACTGAAGCTTTCTTT. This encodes CASSIARTLNTEAFF. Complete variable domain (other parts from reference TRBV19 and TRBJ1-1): DGGITQSPKYLFRKEGQNVTLSCEQNLNHDAMYWYRQDPGQGLRLIYYSQIVNDFQKGDIAEGYSVSREKKESFPLTVTSAQKNPTAFYLCASSIARTLNTEAFFGQGTRLTVV.

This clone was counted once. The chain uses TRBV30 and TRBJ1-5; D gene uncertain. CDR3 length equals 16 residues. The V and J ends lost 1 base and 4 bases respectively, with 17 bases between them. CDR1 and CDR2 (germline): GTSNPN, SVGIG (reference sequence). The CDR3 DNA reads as TGTGCCTGGAGTGAGCCCCCGGGGTTAAGGAATCAGCCCCAGCATTTT. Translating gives CAWSEPPGLRNQPQHF.

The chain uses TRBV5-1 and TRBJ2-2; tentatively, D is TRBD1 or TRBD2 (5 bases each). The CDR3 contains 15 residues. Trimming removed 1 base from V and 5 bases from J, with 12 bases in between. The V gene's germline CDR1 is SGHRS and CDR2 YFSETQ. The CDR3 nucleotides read TGCGCCAGCAGCTTGTTGGTAGGGGAGACCGGGGAGCTGTTTTTT. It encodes CASSLLVGETGELFF.